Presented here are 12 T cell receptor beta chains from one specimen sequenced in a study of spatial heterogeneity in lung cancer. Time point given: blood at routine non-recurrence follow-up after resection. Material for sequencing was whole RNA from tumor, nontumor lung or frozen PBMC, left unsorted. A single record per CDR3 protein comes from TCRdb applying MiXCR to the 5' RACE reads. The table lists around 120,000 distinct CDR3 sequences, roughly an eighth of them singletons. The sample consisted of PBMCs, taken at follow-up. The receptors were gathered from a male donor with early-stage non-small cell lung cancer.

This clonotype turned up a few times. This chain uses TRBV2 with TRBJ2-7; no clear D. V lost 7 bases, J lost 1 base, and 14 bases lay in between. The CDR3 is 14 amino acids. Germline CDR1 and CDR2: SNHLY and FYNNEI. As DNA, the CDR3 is TGTGCCAGCACCCATCCCTTCCGATCCTACGAGCAGTACTTC. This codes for CASTHPFRSYEQYF.

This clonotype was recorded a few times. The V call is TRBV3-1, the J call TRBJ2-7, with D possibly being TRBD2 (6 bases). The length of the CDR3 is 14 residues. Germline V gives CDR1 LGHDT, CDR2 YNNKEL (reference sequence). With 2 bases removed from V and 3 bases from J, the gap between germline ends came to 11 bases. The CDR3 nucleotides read TGTGCCAGCAGCCAACGGACTACACTCTACGAGCAGTACTTC. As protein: CASSQRTTLYEQYF.

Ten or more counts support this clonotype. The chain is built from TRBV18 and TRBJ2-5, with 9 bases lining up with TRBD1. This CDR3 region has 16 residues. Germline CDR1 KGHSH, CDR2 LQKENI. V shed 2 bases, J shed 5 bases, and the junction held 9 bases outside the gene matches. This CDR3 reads CASSPTGGPGLETQYF. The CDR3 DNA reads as TGTGCCAGCTCACCAACAGGGGGCCCCGGTCTCGAGACCCAGTACTTC. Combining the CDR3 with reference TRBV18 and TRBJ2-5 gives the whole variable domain NAGVMQNPRHLVRRRGQEARLRCSPMKGHSHVYWYRQLPEEGLKFMVYLQKENIIDESGMPKERFSAEFPKEGPSILRIQQVVRGDSAAYFCASSPTGGPGLETQYFGPGTRLLVL.

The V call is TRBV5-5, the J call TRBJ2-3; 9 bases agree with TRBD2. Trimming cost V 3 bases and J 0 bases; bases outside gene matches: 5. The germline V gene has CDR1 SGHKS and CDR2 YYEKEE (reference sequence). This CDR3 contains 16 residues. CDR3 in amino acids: CASSSGLAKSTDTQYF. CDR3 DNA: TGTGCCAGCAGCTCTGGACTAGCGAAAAGCACAGATACGCAGTATTTT.

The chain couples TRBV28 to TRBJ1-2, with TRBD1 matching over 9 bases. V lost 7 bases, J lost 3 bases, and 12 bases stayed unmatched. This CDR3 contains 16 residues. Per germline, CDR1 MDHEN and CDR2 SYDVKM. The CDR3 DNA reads TGTGCCAGCAAGGAAGCCGGGACAGGGCCTTACTATGGCTACACCTTC. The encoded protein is CASKEAGTGPYYGYTF.

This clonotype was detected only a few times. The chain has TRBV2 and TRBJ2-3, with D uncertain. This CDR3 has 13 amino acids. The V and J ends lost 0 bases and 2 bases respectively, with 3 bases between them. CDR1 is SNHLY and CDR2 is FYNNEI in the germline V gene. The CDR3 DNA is TGTGCCAGCAGTGAAGCCAACACAGATACGCAGTATTTT. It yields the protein CASSEANTDTQYF.

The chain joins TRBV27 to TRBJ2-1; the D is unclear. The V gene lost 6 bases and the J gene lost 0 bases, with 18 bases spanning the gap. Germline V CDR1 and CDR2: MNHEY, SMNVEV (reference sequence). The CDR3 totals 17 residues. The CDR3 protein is CASSPDGTVSSYNEQFF. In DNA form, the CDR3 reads TGTGCCAGCAGCCCCGATGGAACAGTAAGCTCCTACAATGAGCAGTTCTTC.

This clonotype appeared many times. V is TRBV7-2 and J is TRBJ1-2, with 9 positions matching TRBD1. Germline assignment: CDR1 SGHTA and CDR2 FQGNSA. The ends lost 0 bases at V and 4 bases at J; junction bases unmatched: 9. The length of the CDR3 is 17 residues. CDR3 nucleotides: TGTGCCAGCAGCTTAGCGGGGGACAGGGCTATCCTCTATGGCTACACCTTC. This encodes CASSLAGDRAILYGYTF.

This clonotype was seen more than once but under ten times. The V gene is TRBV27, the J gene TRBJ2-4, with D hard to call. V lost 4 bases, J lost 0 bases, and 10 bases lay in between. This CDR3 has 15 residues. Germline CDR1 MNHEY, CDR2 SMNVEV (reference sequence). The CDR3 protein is CASSSGVIAKNIQYF. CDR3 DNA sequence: TGTGCCAGCAGTTCAGGAGTGATAGCCAAAAACATTCAGTACTTC.

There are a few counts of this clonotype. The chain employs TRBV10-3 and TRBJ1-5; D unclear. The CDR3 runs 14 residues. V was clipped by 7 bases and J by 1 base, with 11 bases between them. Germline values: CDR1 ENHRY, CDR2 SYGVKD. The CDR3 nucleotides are TGTGCCATCACGGAGGGCCTAAGCAATCAGCCCCAGCATTTT. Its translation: CAITEGLSNQPQHF.

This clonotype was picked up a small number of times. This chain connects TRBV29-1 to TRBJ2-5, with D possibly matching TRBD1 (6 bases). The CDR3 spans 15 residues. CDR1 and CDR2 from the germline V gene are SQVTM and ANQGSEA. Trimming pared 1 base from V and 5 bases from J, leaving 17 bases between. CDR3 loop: CSVEVHLRGMETQYF. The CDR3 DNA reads TGCAGCGTTGAAGTACATCTCAGGGGTATGGAGACCCAGTACTTC.

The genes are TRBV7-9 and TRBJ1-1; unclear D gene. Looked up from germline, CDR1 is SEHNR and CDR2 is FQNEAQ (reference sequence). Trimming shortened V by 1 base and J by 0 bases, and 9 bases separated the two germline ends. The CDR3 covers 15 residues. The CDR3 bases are TGTGCCAGCAGCTTAGACCTGCAGATGAACACTGAAGCTTTCTTT. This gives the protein CASSLDLQMNTEAFF.